A selection of T cell receptor beta chains follows, all from one sample in a study of blood T cell repertoires in COVID-19. Sequenced by immunoSEQ multiplex PCR; TCRdb stores in-frame clones only, minus some. Of fewer than 350,000 clones in the sample, under 90% were seen once. Sequences were obtained from PBMCs or T cells enriched from blood (not recorded which). Source of these receptors: a man between 60 and 75 years old who had recovered from COVID-19. Both conserved end residues are part of each CDR3. The D gene is left open where the match is weak. A row's size may be missing; if present it is once, few, many or a size class.

- | - | TRBJ1-3 | TRBV10-3 | CAIAPSSGNTIYF | TGTGCCATCGCACCCAGCTCTGGAAACACCATATATTTT
- | TRBD2 | TRBJ2-1 | TRBV6-5 | CASSFGGAGYNEQFF | TGTGCCAGCAGTTTCGGGGGGGCCGGCTACAATGAGCAGTTCTTC
- | TRBD1 | TRBJ2-1 | TRBV5-1 | CASSAGTVYNEQFF | TGCGCCAGCAGCGCCGGGACAGTTTACAATGAGCAGTTCTTC
- | - | TRBJ2-5 | TRBV2 | CASFLEGGAETQYF | TGTGCCAGCTTTCTGGAGGGCGGCGCAGAGACCCAGTACTTC
few | TRBD1 | TRBJ1-2 | TRBV19 | CASSTSTGGVYGYTF | TGTGCCAGTAGTACCTCCACAGGGGGCGTTTATGGCTACACCTTC
- | - | TRBJ1-5 | TRBV5-6 | CASSPYHRAGIQPQHF | TGTGCCAGCAGCCCCTACCACAGGGCCGGAATTCAGCCCCAGCATTTT
- | - | TRBJ2-7 | TRBV3-1/TRBV3-2 | CASSQGGRQYF | TGTGCCAGCAGCCAAGGAGGCAGGCAGTACTTC
- | - | TRBJ2-7 | TRBV7-9 | CASLGGAGSYEQYF | TGTGCCAGCCTCGGGGGAGCGGGTTCCTACGAGCAGTACTTC
- | TRBD1 | TRBJ2-5 | TRBV7-2 | CASSLVTGGAETQYF | TGTGCCAGCAGCTTAGTAACAGGGGGCGCAGAGACCCAGTACTTC
- | TRBD1 | TRBJ2-2 | TRBV7-9 | CASSQQGSGELFF | TGTGCCAGCAGCCAACAGGGGTCCGGGGAGCTGTTTTTT
- | TRBD1 | TRBJ1-6 | TRBV7-2 | CASSFRTGSNSPLHF | TGTGCCAGCAGCTTCCGGACAGGATCGAATTCACCCCTCCACTTT
- | TRBD2 | TRBJ2-3 | TRBV7-9 | CASSLVAGGPSGTDTQYF | TGTGCCAGCAGCTTAGTGGCGGGAGGGCCCTCTGGCACAGATACGCAGTATTTT
- | - | TRBJ2-1 | TRBV9 | CASSVATSSYNEQFF | TGTGCCAGCAGCGTAGCGACTAGCTCCTACAATGAGCAGTTCTTC
few | - | TRBJ2-7 | TRBV6-2/TRBV6-3 | CASSYPVVEQYF | TGTGCCAGCAGTTACCCGGTGGTCGAGCAGTACTTC
- | - | TRBJ1-3 | TRBV12-3/TRBV12-4 | CASRTSGGNTIYF | TGTGCCAGCAGAACAAGTGGCGGAAACACCATATATTTT
- | - | TRBJ2-1 | TRBV4-3 | CASSQAGVTYNEQFF | TGCGCCAGCAGCCAAGCGGGAGTAACCTACAATGAGCAGTTCTTC
- | TRBD2 | TRBJ2-7 | TRBV5-6 | CASSRGLAYYEQYF | TGTGCCAGCAGCAGGGGACTAGCTTACTACGAGCAGTACTTC
- | - | TRBJ1-6 | TRBV14 | CASSQGARYNSPLHF | TGTGCCAGCAGCCAAGGGGCGCGTTATAATTCACCCCTCCACTTT
- | TRBD1 | TRBJ1-5 | TRBV10-3 | CAISRQGSNQPQHF | TGTGCCATCAGCCGACAGGGTAGCAATCAGCCCCAGCATTTT
- | TRBD1 | TRBJ2-7 | TRBV5-1 | CASSGTGSTYSEQYF | TGCGCCAGCAGCGGGACAGGGTCGACCTACTCCGAGCAGTACTTC
- | TRBD1 | TRBJ1-2 | TRBV7-3 | CASSSTGADYGYTF | TGTGCCAGCAGCTCGACAGGGGCGGACTATGGCTACACCTTC
once | TRBD2 | TRBJ2-1 | TRBV30 | CAWTKSGTSGRGEQFF | TGTGCCTGGACGAAATCCGGGACTAGCGGGAGGGGTGAGCAGTTCTTC
- | - | TRBJ2-3 | TRBV6-1 | CASSEAGLGTDTQYF | TGTGCCAGCAGTGAAGCGGGACTCGGCACAGATACGCAGTATTTT
- | - | TRBJ1-2 | TRBV6-1 | CASSEQDPYGYTF | TGTGCCAGCAGTGAACAGGATCCCTATGGCTACACCTTC
few | TRBD2 | TRBJ2-2 | TRBV18 | CASSPRTGGAPGELFF | TGTGCCAGCTCACCGCGCACGGGAGGGGCCCCCGGGGAGCTGTTTTTT
- | TRBD1 | TRBJ2-1 | TRBV10-3 | CAIGGGTGPNEQFF | TGTGCCATCGGAGGGGGGACAGGCCCCAATGAGCAGTTCTTC
- | TRBD2 | TRBJ2-1 | TRBV7-8 | CASSLSGGSHNSEQFF | TGTGCCAGCAGCTTATCCGGGGGGTCCCACAATAGTGAGCAGTTCTTC
- | TRBD1 | TRBJ2-1 | TRBV5-1 | CASSLGQGENEQFF | TGCGCCAGCAGCTTGGGACAGGGGGAAAATGAGCAGTTCTTC
- | - | TRBJ2-3 | TRBV19 | CASSIWAIRAGVSTDTQYF | TGTGCCAGTAGTATTTGGGCCATTCGGGCAGGGGTTAGCACAGATACGCAGTATTTT
once | TRBD1 | TRBJ2-6 | TRBV2 | CASTPGTGGAGANVLTF | TGTGCCAGCACTCCCGGGACAGGGGGCGCTGGGGCCAACGTCCTGACTTTC
- | TRBD1 | TRBJ1-1 | TRBV28 | CAVNTGEGFTEAFF | TGTGCCGTCAATACAGGGGAAGGTTTCACTGAAGCTTTCTTT
- | - | TRBJ2-1 | TRBV4-1 | CASSQDLYSSYNEQFF | TGCGCCAGCAGCCAAGACTTGTACAGCTCCTACAATGAGCAGTTCTTC
- | TRBD2 | TRBJ2-7 | TRBV7-3 | CASSLGQAGTYEQYF | TGTGCCAGCAGCTTGGGTCAAGCGGGGACCTACGAGCAGTACTTC
- | - | TRBJ1-4 | TRBV4-1 | CASSQVRGGEKLFF | TGCGCCAGCAGCCAAGTCAGGGGCGGTGAAAAACTGTTTTTT
few | - | TRBJ1-1 | TRBV18 | CASSPKKGGGAMNTEAFF | TGTGCCAGCTCACCAAAAAAAGGCGGGGGGGCCATGAACACTGAAGCTTTCTTT
- | - | TRBJ1-4 | TRBV13 | CASSFSTGTNEKLFF | TGTGCCAGCAGCTTTTCGACAGGAACTAATGAAAAACTGTTTTTT
- | TRBD1 | TRBJ1-4 | TRBV6-6 | CASRDGTGGVEKLFF | TGTGCCAGCAGAGACGGGACAGGGGGAGTTGAAAAACTGTTTTTT
- | - | TRBJ2-5 | TRBV6-5 | CASLLTRSETQYF | TGTGCCAGCCTATTGACTAGGAGCGAGACCCAGTACTTC
- | - | TRBJ1-5 | TRBV10-3 | CAISGGGDGMPQHF | TGTGCCATCAGTGGAGGGGGAGACGGCATGCCCCAGCATTTT
- | - | TRBJ2-7 | TRBV15 | CATSRESPSYEQYF | TGTGCCACCAGCAGGGAGTCCCCTTCCTACGAGCAGTACTTC
- | TRBD2 | TRBJ2-1 | TRBV28 | CASRNAGGNEQFF | TGTGCCAGCAGAAACGCGGGGGGAAATGAGCAGTTCTTC
- | - | TRBJ1-5 | TRBV6-5 | CASSYDRSNQPQHF | TGTGCCAGCAGTTACGACAGGAGCAATCAGCCCCAGCATTTT
- | - | TRBJ1-6 | TRBV10-1 | CASRRGPERSSYNSPLHF | TGCGCCAGTCGGCGTGGGCCCGAGCGGAGCTCCTATAATTCACCCCTCCACTTT
- | TRBD2 | TRBJ2-1 | TRBV2 | CASSKRLAGYNEQFF | TGTGCCAGCAGTAAACGACTAGCGGGATACAATGAGCAGTTCTTC
- | - | TRBJ2-5 | TRBV3-1/TRBV3-2 | CASSQRGMYQETQYF | TGTGCCAGCAGCCAACGGGGGATGTACCAAGAGACCCAGTACTTC
- | - | TRBJ2-7 | TRBV5-5 | CASSLARLQPGHEQYF | TGTGCCAGCAGCTTGGCCAGGCTTCAACCTGGTCACGAGCAGTACTTC
- | - | TRBJ2-7 | TRBV28 | CASSFSRASYEQYF | TGTGCCAGCAGTTTCAGCAGGGCCTCCTACGAGCAGTACTTC
- | - | TRBJ1-1 | TRBV20-1 | CSAIEILGAFF | TGCAGTGCTATCGAAATACTAGGGGCTTTCTTT
once | TRBD1 | TRBJ1-6 | TRBV5-1 | CASSLETGESPLHF | TGCGCCAGCAGCTTGGAGACAGGGGAATCACCCCTCCACTTT
- | - | TRBJ2-7 | TRBV5-4 | CASSFNPGAVYEQYF | TGTGCCAGCAGCTTTAATCCGGGAGCGGTCTACGAGCAGTACTTC
- | - | TRBJ2-1 | TRBV7-3 | CASSLTFEAGRYNEQFF | TGTGCCAGCAGCTTAACGTTCGAAGCGGGCCGGTACAATGAGCAGTTCTTC
- | - | TRBJ2-5 | TRBV2 | CASSIQGSQETQYF | TGTGCCAGCAGTATTCAGGGAAGCCAAGAGACCCAGTACTTC
- | - | TRBJ2-4 | TRBV28 | CASSLSGSGGDIQYF | TGTGCCAGCAGTTTATCGGGCAGTGGAGGGGACATTCAGTACTTC
few | TRBD1 | TRBJ1-6 | TRBV7-2 | CASSSTGVGSYNSPLHF | TGTGCCAGCAGCTCCACAGGGGTCGGCTCCTATAATTCACCCCTCCACTTT
- | - | TRBJ2-7 | TRBV5-1 | CASSSRASSYEQYF | TGCGCCAGCAGCTCGAGGGCCAGTTCCTACGAGCAGTACTTC
- | TRBD2 | TRBJ2-7 | TRBV7-6 | CASSSGGGRASEQYF | TGTGCCAGCAGCTCGGGGGGCGGGAGGGCTAGCGAGCAGTACTTC
- | - | TRBJ1-3 | TRBV9 | CASSVATGTSGNTIYF | TGTGCCAGCAGCGTAGCTACAGGTACCTCTGGAAACACCATATATTTT
- | - | TRBJ1-4 | TRBV19 | CASTTSDLSGGEKLFF | TGTGCCAGTACCACTTCCGATTTGTCGGGAGGAGAAAAACTGTTTTTT
- | TRBD2 | TRBJ2-1 | TRBV9 | CASSVRLAGGHSYNEQFF | TGTGCCAGCAGCGTGAGACTAGCGGGAGGGCATAGCTACAATGAGCAGTTCTTC